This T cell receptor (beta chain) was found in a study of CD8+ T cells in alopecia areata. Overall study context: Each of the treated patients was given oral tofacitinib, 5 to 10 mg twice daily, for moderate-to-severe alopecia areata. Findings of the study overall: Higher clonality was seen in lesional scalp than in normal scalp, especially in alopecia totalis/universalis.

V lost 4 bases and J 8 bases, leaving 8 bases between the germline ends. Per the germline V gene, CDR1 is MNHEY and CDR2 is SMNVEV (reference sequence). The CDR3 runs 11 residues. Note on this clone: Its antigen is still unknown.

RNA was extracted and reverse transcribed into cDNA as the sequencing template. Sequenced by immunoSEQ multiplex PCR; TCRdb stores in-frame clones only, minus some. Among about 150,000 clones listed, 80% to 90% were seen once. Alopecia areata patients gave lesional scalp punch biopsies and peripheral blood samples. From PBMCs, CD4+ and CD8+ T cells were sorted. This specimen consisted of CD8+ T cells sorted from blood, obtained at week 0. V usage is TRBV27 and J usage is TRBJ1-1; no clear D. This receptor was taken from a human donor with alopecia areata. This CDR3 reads CASSYLGEAFF. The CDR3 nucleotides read TGTGCCAGCAGTTACCTGGGGGAAGCTTTCTTT.